This T cell receptor (beta chain) was observed in a study of control samples from healthy donors and cancer patients. This CDR3 has 15 amino acids. V gave up 2 bases and J gave up 0 bases, with 10 bases separating them. The germline gives CDR1 MNHEY, CDR2 SMNVEV (reference sequence). Assay used: immunoSEQ multiplex PCR; TCRdb lists only in-frame clones, some missing. The sample yields 100,000 or so clones, 80% to 90% seen once. This TCR came from a man aged 30-40 years in good health. Sequenced material: blood. This chain connects TRBV27 to TRBJ1-1, with D possibly being TRBD1 (6 bases). CDR3 residues: CASSLIGGMNTEAFF. The DNA for the CDR3 is TGTGCCAGCAGTTTAATAGGGGGAATGAACACTGAAGCTTTCTTT.